The 26 T cell receptor beta chains below come from one sample, sequenced in a study of cytomegalovirus exposure and HLA in healthy donors. PCR primers comprised 60 Vbeta and 13 Jbeta primers. This table comes from immunoSEQ multiplex PCR, and its TCRdb copy is limited to in-frame clones, with some not included. The table has about 97,000 clones, around 85% seen once. The specimen was PBMCs. These receptors originate from a man in his forties in good health and CMV-seropositive.

In regard to this clone: At one boundary the junction diverges from the germline segment, which might be a read error. V and J are TRBV6-1 and TRBJ1-2; D unclear. Germline CDR1 and CDR2: MNHNS and SASEGT. The CDR3 covers 15 residues. In DNA, the CDR3 is TGTGCCAGCGGTGAAAACACTGGGCCGTACTATGGCTACACCTTC. It encodes CASGENTGPYYGYTF.

This clone was counted a few times. The chain recombines TRBV10-3 with TRBJ2-7, with TRBD2 matching 10 bases. There are 14 residues in the CDR3. Germline V lookup: CDR1 ENHRY, CDR2 SYGVKD. V lost 3 bases to trimming and J lost 5 bases; unmatched junction nucleotides: 4. CDR3 loop: CAISDLAGVDEQYF. The CDR3 region has the DNA TGTGCCATCAGTGACCTAGCGGGAGTAGACGAGCAGTACTTC.

This clone has more than one count but fewer than ten. This chain uses TRBV4-1 with TRBJ1-6, with a possible D match to TRBD1 (6 bases). Germline CDR1 is MGHRA and CDR2 is YSYEKL. This CDR3 contains 18 residues. Between the trimmed V and J ends, which lost 1 base and 6 bases, there was a span of 19 bases. The CDR3 sequence: CASSQALLLGASNSPLHF. As DNA, the CDR3 is TGCGCCAGCAGCCAAGCCTTGCTACTGGGGGCCAGTAATTCACCCCTCCACTTT.

V gene TRBV11-2 combines with J gene TRBJ2-1, with D possibly matching TRBD2 (5 bases). The V end was cut by 1 base, the J end by 7 bases, with 11 bases between. CDR1 and CDR2 (germline): SGHAT, FQNNGV. This CDR3 comprises 14 residues. Here the CDR3 DNA reads TGTGCCAGCAGCTTAGGTCGTACGGGGAATGAGCAGTTCTTC. Its translation: CASSLGRTGNEQFF.

The V and J genes are TRBV7-9 and TRBJ1-2; no clear D. Germline-derived CDR1 and CDR2 are SEHNR and FQNEAQ (reference sequence). This CDR3 has 14 residues. Between the trimmed V and J ends, which lost 2 bases and 4 bases, there was a span of 11 bases. This chain's CDR3 is CASSLLSPGYGYTF. The DNA for the CDR3 is TGTGCCAGCAGCTTACTTTCCCCCGGCTATGGCTACACCTTC.

J is TRBJ1-2 and V is TRBV6-1, with 7 nucleotides matching TRBD1. This CDR3 has 14 amino acids. The V gene's germline CDR1 is MNHNS and CDR2 SASEGT. V dropped 2 bases and J dropped 8; count of bases not matched to a gene: 8. DNA for the CDR3: TGTGCCAGCAGTGAATCCGGACAGGTCTTGGGCTACACCTTC. Its translation: CASSESGQVLGYTF.

This chain uses TRBV10-2 with TRBJ1-5; no firm D call. V was pared by 6 bases and J by 3 bases, with 6 bases between. The CDR3 consists of 12 residues. Germline V gene data show CDR1 as WSHSY and CDR2 as SAAADI. CDR3 sequence: CASRQHNQPQHF. Here the CDR3 DNA reads TGCGCCAGCAGACAGCACAATCAGCCCCAGCATTTT.

In this sample, this clone turned up a few times. The J gene is TRBJ1-1, the V gene TRBV18, with 7 nucleotides matching TRBD1. Trimming at V came to 6 bases and at J to 6 bases, leaving 13 bases not matched to a gene. Germline assignment: CDR1 KGHSH and CDR2 LQKENI. This CDR3 spans 15 amino acids. CDR3 residues: CASSSTTGFDAEAFF. The CDR3 DNA is TGTGCCAGCTCGTCGACGACAGGGTTCGACGCTGAAGCTTTCTTT.

This chain uses TRBV5-1 with TRBJ2-7, with D possibly TRBD2 on 7 matching bases. Germline V CDR1 and CDR2: SGHRS, YFSETQ. V lost 0 bases, J lost 7 bases, and 17 bases lay in between. This CDR3 contains 15 residues. In DNA form, the CDR3 reads TGCGCCAGCAGCTTGGACCCTAAGGGGGGGAGGGAGCAGTACTTC. Its protein product is CASSLDPKGGREQYF.

The V and J genes are TRBV4-1 and TRBJ2-7; D uncertain. The CDR3 is 15 residues long. V was shortened by 1 base and J by 3 bases, with 13 bases between the two germline ends. Germline-derived CDR1 and CDR2 are MGHRA and YSYEKL. CDR3: CASSQALLSGYEQYF. The CDR3 DNA is TGCGCCAGCAGCCAAGCTCTCCTCTCGGGCTACGAGCAGTACTTC.

The chain is built from TRBV7-9 and TRBJ1-2, with 9 positions matching TRBD1. The CDR3 is 16 residues long. The V gene's germline CDR1 is SEHNR and CDR2 FQNEAQ (reference sequence). J was trimmed by 8 bases and V by 1 base; bases with no gene match: 11. CDR3 nucleotides: TGTGCCAGCAGCTTAGGCGGGACAGGGAGTATGTCGGGCTACACCTTC. Encoded protein: CASSLGGTGSMSGYTF.

The table lists this clone with a count of one. V gene TRBV27 combines with J gene TRBJ1-1, with TRBD1 identical over 7 bases. This CDR3 comprises 12 residues. The germline V gene encodes CDR1 MNHEY and CDR2 SMNVEV (reference sequence). The J segment lost 5 bases and the V segment lost 6 bases, leaving 3 bases of the junction unmatched. This chain's CDR3 is CASRAGGTEAFF. The CDR3 bases are TGTGCCAGCAGGGCAGGGGGGACTGAAGCTTTCTTT.

V gene TRBV6-5 combines with J gene TRBJ2-7, with TRBD2 as a possible D gene (6 bases). This CDR3 is built from 15 residues. V was cut by 0 bases and J by 6 bases, with 15 bases left in between. Looked up from germline, CDR1 is MNHEY and CDR2 is SVGAGI. The CDR3 sequence is CASSYSRTSRGEQYF. CDR3 bases: TGTGCCAGCAGTTACTCCCGGACTTCGCGGGGCGAGCAGTACTTC.

The rearrangement links TRBV5-6 to TRBJ1-3; the D gene is possibly TRBD1 (6 bases). The germline V gene has CDR1 SGHDT and CDR2 YYEEEE. V lost 3 bases, J lost 4 bases, and 11 bases lay in between. CDR3 length: 14 residues. In DNA form, the CDR3 reads TGTGCCAGCAGCTCCGGACAGCCCGGAAACACCATATATTTT. The encoded protein is CASSSGQPGNTIYF.

The chain has TRBV7-8 and TRBJ2-3, with D possibly being TRBD2 (6 bases). The V end was cut by 1 base, the J end by 0 bases, with 11 bases between. The CDR3 is 16 residues long. Germline-derived CDR1 and CDR2 are SGHVS and FQNEAQ. CDR3 amino acids: CASSLGGLGSTDTQYF. CDR3 DNA sequence: TGTGCCAGCAGCTTAGGGGGACTCGGTAGCACAGATACGCAGTATTTT.

The chain carries TRBV19 and TRBJ2-3; TRBD1 aligns across 7 bases. CDR3 size: 18 residues. The V gene's germline CDR1 is LNHDA and CDR2 SQIVND (reference sequence). Germline trimming cut 4 bases from V and 2 bases from J; bases unmatched to any gene: 15. The CDR3 DNA reads as TGTGCCAGTAGTACCGACATGACAGGGCTGTCATTCACAGATACGCAGTATTTT. It translates to CASSTDMTGLSFTDTQYF.

J is TRBJ2-1 and V is TRBV2; 8 nucleotides align to TRBD2. V dropped 2 bases and J dropped 5; count of bases not matched to a gene: 8. This CDR3 contains 16 residues. Germline V CDR1 and CDR2: SNHLY, FYNNEI. CDR3 coding DNA: TGTGCCAGCAGTGAATTGGCTAGCGGGCCCAACAATGAGCAGTTCTTC. Residues: CASSELASGPNNEQFF. Full variable domain (remainder filled in from reference TRBV2 and TRBJ2-1): EPEVTQTPSHQVTQMGQEVILRCVPISNHLYFYWYRQILGQKVEFLVSFYNNEISEKSEIFDDQFSVERPDGSNFTLKIRSTKLEDSAMYFCASSELASGPNNEQFFGPGTRLTVL.

The chain joins TRBV19 to TRBJ2-3, with D perhaps TRBD2 (6 bases). V lost 5 bases to trimming and J lost 5 bases, with 17 bases between them. CDR1 LNHDA and CDR2 SQIVND come from the germline V gene (reference sequence). The CDR3 covers 15 residues. The CDR3 protein is CASSFTSTSGDTQYF. The CDR3 coding sequence is TGTGCCAGTAGTTTTACCTCGACTAGTGGAGATACGCAGTATTTT.

V and J are TRBV18 and TRBJ2-7; D is undetermined. Germline CDR1 KGHSH, CDR2 LQKENI. The CDR3 loop spans 14 amino acids. V was cut by 3 bases and J by 0 bases, with 9 bases left in between. The CDR3: CASSPRGSSYEQYF. In DNA, the CDR3 is TGTGCCAGCTCACCCCGTGGCTCCTCCTACGAGCAGTACTTC. The full variable domain, rest sourced from reference TRBV18 and TRBJ2-7, is NAGVMQNPRHLVRRRGQEARLRCSPMKGHSHVYWYRQLPEEGLKFMVYLQKENIIDESGMPKERFSAEFPKEGPSILRIQQVVRGDSAAYFCASSPRGSSYEQYFGPGTRLTVT.

This chain joins TRBV18 and TRBJ2-1; D uncertain. Germline CDR1 KGHSH, CDR2 LQKENI. The V end was cut by 3 bases, the J end by 3 bases, with 9 bases between. The CDR3 sequence is 14 residues long. The CDR3 here is CASSPRLNYNEQFF. The CDR3 DNA reads TGTGCCAGCTCACCGAGACTGAACTACAATGAGCAGTTCTTC.

This clone was observed a few times. In DNA form, the CDR3 reads TGTGCCAGCAGCTTAGCTCACCAGGGGGGCGGCAATGAGCAGTTCTTC. This sequence encodes CASSLAHQGGGNEQFF. V is TRBV7-2 and J is TRBJ2-1; D possibly corresponds to TRBD1 (7 bases). The germline CDR1 and CDR2 sequences are SGHTA and FQGNSA. The ends were cut back, 0 bases at V and 6 bases at J, with 15 bases in the middle. This CDR3 contains 16 residues.

The chain uses TRBV7-3 and TRBJ2-4, with D possibly being TRBD2 (5 bases). Germline V gene data show CDR1 as SGHTA and CDR2 as FQGTGA. The CDR3 runs 15 residues. V was cut by 2 bases and J by 5 bases, with 13 bases left in between. CDR3 region: CASSLGHPGENIQYF. The CDR3 coding sequence is TGTGCCAGCAGCTTAGGGCATCCCGGGGAAAACATTCAGTACTTC.

The chain uses TRBV4-2 and TRBJ1-5; D might be TRBD1 (6 bases). The germline V gene encodes CDR1 LGHNA and CDR2 YNFKEQ. CDR3 length: 15 amino acids. The V gene lost 0 bases and the J gene lost 0 bases, with 6 bases spanning the gap. The CDR3 here is CASSQDRGSNQPQHF. For the CDR3, the DNA is TGTGCCAGCAGCCAAGACAGGGGTAGCAATCAGCCCCAGCATTTT.

The chain has TRBV5-6 and TRBJ1-2; 8 bases are a match to TRBD1. The CDR3 is 14 amino acids. J lost 8 bases, V lost 4 bases, and 10 bases had no gene match. Per the germline V gene, CDR1 is SGHDT and CDR2 is YYEEEE. The CDR3 nucleotides are TGTGCCAGCAGCCAACAACAGGGGGTTGGGGGCTACACCTTC. Encoded protein: CASSQQQGVGGYTF.

The chain is built from TRBV5-4 and TRBJ1-1, with 9 bases that match TRBD1. Germline lookup yields CDR1 SGHNT and CDR2 YYREEE (reference sequence). J gave up 12 bases and V 4 bases, and 16 bases lay outside the gene matches. The CDR3 runs to 15 residues. In DNA, the CDR3 is TGTGCCAGCAGCGAGGGGACAGGGCTTGAATTGAAAACTTTCTTT. This gives the protein CASSEGTGLELKTFF.

This chain connects TRBV10-1 to TRBJ2-3, with unresolved D. The CDR3 totals 15 residues. V was pared by 0 bases and J by 0 bases, with 7 bases between. Germline V gene data show CDR1 as WNHNN and CDR2 as SYGVQD (reference sequence). CDR3 protein: CASSESSVSTDTQYF. The CDR3 DNA follows: TGCGCCAGCAGTGAGTCGAGTGTTAGCACAGATACGCAGTATTTT.